Presented here are 28 T cell receptor beta chains from one specimen sequenced in a study of blood T cell repertoires in COVID-19. Some clones are missing from TCRdb's copy, which holds only in-frame ones; the method was immunoSEQ multiplex PCR. Here the sample spans about 250,000 clones, roughly 85% being singletons. The sequencing input was PBMCs or T cells enriched from blood (not recorded which). The source of these receptors is a woman between 50 and 59 years old with acute COVID-19.

The genes are TRBV2 and TRBJ2-2; 7 bases line up with TRBD1. This CDR3 is 16 amino acids long. V lost 9 bases and J lost 4; bases outside the gene matches: 14. The germline V gene encodes CDR1 SNHLY and CDR2 FYNNEI. This chain's CDR3 is CASVGTGAAGTGELFF. Here the CDR3 DNA reads TGTGCCAGTGTTGGCACAGGGGCGGCGGGCACCGGGGAGCTGTTTTTT.

The rearrangement links TRBV11-2 to TRBJ1-3, with a tentative D call TRBD1 (5 bases). The CDR3 is made up of 15 amino acids. Germline-derived CDR1 and CDR2 are SGHAT and FQNNGV. V lost 3 bases and J lost 2, with 11 bases in between. CDR3 in DNA: TGTGCCAGCAGCTTTCAGGGTGTTACTGGAAACACCATATATTTT. The encoded protein is CASSFQGVTGNTIYF.

This clone is a singleton in its sample. The V and J genes are TRBV7-2 and TRBJ2-3; TRBD1 agrees at 7 bases. CDR1 is SGHTA, CDR2 FQGNSA, per germline. Unmatched junction bases numbered 7, after V lost 1 base and J lost 3 bases. The CDR3 extends over 16 amino acids. The CDR3 sequence is CASSLETGHRTDTQYF. DNA for the CDR3: TGTGCCAGCAGCTTAGAGACAGGGCACCGGACAGATACGCAGTATTTT.

This clone was seen just once. The identical CDR3 is also encoded by other nucleotide sequences in the sample. DNA for the CDR3: TGTGCCTGGAGTGTGTTAAGGGGAACTGAAGCTTTCTTT. Translating it yields CAWSVLRGTEAFF. This chain uses TRBV30 with TRBJ1-1, with a tentative D call TRBD1 (5 bases). From germline, CDR1 is GTSNPN and CDR2 SVGIG (reference sequence). Trimming stripped 0 bases from V and 5 bases from J, with 10 bases between. The CDR3 is 13 amino acids.

This sequence joins TRBV24-1 and TRBJ2-1; D might be TRBD1 (6 bases). Per germline, CDR1 KGHDR and CDR2 SFDVKD. The CDR3 length is 16 residues. Trimming removed 3 bases at V and 6 bases at J, with 17 bases between. CDR3 in DNA: TGTGCCACCAGTGATCACAGGGCGGGCATCATCAATGAGCAGTTCTTC. Translating it yields CATSDHRAGIINEQFF.

The J gene is TRBJ1-1, the V gene TRBV29-1; weak D call: TRBD1 (6 bases). V was clipped by 7 bases and J by 5 bases, with 14 bases between them. The V gene's germline CDR1 is SQVTM and CDR2 ANQGSEA. The CDR3 loop spans 12 amino acids. The CDR3 here is CSAADSLTEAFF. CDR3 DNA: TGCAGCGCCGCGGACAGTTTGACTGAAGCTTTCTTT.

The V call is TRBV7-2, the J call TRBJ2-1; possibly TRBD2 for D (5 bases). V was shortened by 1 base and J by 1 base, with 8 bases between the two germline ends. The CDR3 spans 15 residues. Germline lookup yields CDR1 SGHTA and CDR2 FQGNSA. DNA of the CDR3: TGTGCCAGCAGCTTAGGAGGGAAGTCCTACAATGAGCAGTTCTTC. It codes for CASSLGGKSYNEQFF.

This clone was observed a single time. J is TRBJ1-1 and V is TRBV3-1 (or the pseudogene TRBV3-2); TRBD1 matches at 8 bases. Trimming removed 5 bases from V and 9 bases from J; junction bases left unmatched: 8. This CDR3 has 13 amino acids. The V gene's germline CDR1 is LGHDT and CDR2 YNNKEL (reference sequence). DNA of the CDR3: TGTGCCAGCAGCTGGACAGGGAGGGAGCAAGCTTTCTTT. Amino acids: CASSWTGREQAFF.

The V and J genes are TRBV3-1 (or the pseudogene TRBV3-2) and TRBJ2-1; no definite D call. The germline V gene has CDR1 LGHDT and CDR2 YNNKEL (reference sequence). The V end lost 0 bases, the J end lost 0 bases, and 6 bases lay between the germline ends. The length of the CDR3 is 15 residues. Here the CDR3 reads CASSQDTHSYNEQFF. For the CDR3, the DNA is TGTGCCAGCAGCCAAGATACTCACTCCTACAATGAGCAGTTCTTC.

The J gene is TRBJ1-5, the V gene TRBV6-5; the D gene is possibly TRBD1 (6 bases). The germline V and J ends were trimmed by 5 bases and 4 bases, with 15 bases remaining between them. CDR1 MNHEY and CDR2 SVGAGI come from the germline V gene. The CDR3 runs 15 residues. CDR3 residues: CASSTGGPRNQPQHF. DNA of the CDR3: TGTGCCAGCAGTACGGGGGGGCCCCGGAATCAGCCCCAGCATTTT.

This clone was recorded once. The V gene is TRBV19, the J gene TRBJ1-1; 8 nucleotides match TRBD1. This CDR3 is built from 14 residues. Germline V gene sequence: CDR1 LNHDA, CDR2 SQIVND (reference sequence). The trim removed 5 bases at V and 3 bases at J, leaving 5 bases unmatched. The CDR3 here is CASSPDRGYTEAFF. CDR3 DNA sequence: TGTGCCAGTAGTCCCGACAGGGGCTACACTGAAGCTTTCTTT. The variable domain in full, with the rest retrieved from reference TRBV19 and TRBJ1-1, is DGGITQSPKYLFRKEGQNVTLSCEQNLNHDAMYWYRQDPGQGLRLIYYSQIVNDFQKGDIAEGYSVSREKKESFPLTVTSAQKNPTAFYLCASSPDRGYTEAFFGQGTRLTVV.

The gene calls are TRBV30 and TRBJ1-5, with D possibly being TRBD1 (6 bases). Germline assignment: CDR1 GTSNPN and CDR2 SVGIG (reference sequence). V was cut by 0 bases and J by 7 bases, with 13 bases left in between. The CDR3 loop spans 14 amino acids. CDR3 DNA: TGTGCCTGGAGTGTACAGGGAAGCGAACAGCCCCAGCATTTT. As protein: CAWSVQGSEQPQHF.

This sequence joins TRBV5-1 and TRBJ1-1; no reliable D call. Germline-derived CDR1 and CDR2 are SGHRS and YFSETQ. The CDR3 covers 13 residues. Deletions cut 4 bases from V and 5 bases from J, with 12 bases between. The CDR3 nucleotides read TGCGCCAGCAGCCTCATTTCCGGGACTGAAGCTTTCTTT. Translation: CASSLISGTEAFF.

This rearrangement joins TRBV5-1 to TRBJ1-1; the D gene is possibly TRBD1 (5 bases). The germline CDR1 and CDR2 sequences are SGHRS and YFSETQ. V lost 5 bases, J lost 5 bases, and 16 bases lay in between. This CDR3 comprises 14 residues. In DNA, the CDR3 is TGCGCCAGCAGGCCCGGGGAGGGGACGACTGAAGCTTTCTTT. It translates to CASRPGEGTTEAFF.

This clone was seen a single time. CDR3 coding DNA: TGCGCCAGCAGCCAAGGGGCAGCGGGGCCTACAGATACGCAGTATTTT. This sequence encodes CASSQGAAGPTDTQYF. The chain recombines TRBV4-3 with TRBJ2-3; 7 bases line up with TRBD2. Germline loops: CDR1 LGHNA, CDR2 YSLEER. V lost 1 base and J lost 3; bases outside the gene matches: 7. This CDR3 region has 16 residues.

The chain uses TRBV6-5 and TRBJ2-1; TRBD2 agrees at 8 bases. This CDR3 has 15 amino acids. Germline V CDR1 and CDR2: MNHEY, SVGAGI. Trimming took 2 bases from V and 9 from J; bases not matched to a gene: 9. CDR3 DNA: TGTGCCAGCAGTTACGGGACTCGCCGGGGGGGTGAGCAGTTCTTC. Translation: CASSYGTRRGGEQFF.

This rearrangement joins TRBV19 to TRBJ1-1; D is uncertain. V lost 8 bases and J 4 bases, leaving 8 bases between the germline ends. The CDR3 has 11 amino acids. Germline assignment: CDR1 LNHDA and CDR2 SQIVND (reference sequence). In DNA, the CDR3 is TGTGCCAGTGTCGAGGGCACTGAAGCTTTCTTT. It translates to CASVEGTEAFF.

The rearrangement links TRBV28 to TRBJ1-2, with TRBD1 matching over 7 bases. CDR1 and CDR2 from the germline V gene are MDHEN and SYDVKM. Trimming took 2 bases from V and 0 from J; bases not matched to a gene: 3. The CDR3 consists of 15 residues. CDR3 sequence (DNA): TGTGCCAGCAGTTTAGACAGGGTCCCTAACTATGGCTACACCTTC. The encoded protein is CASSLDRVPNYGYTF.

V gene TRBV30 combines with J gene TRBJ2-1; possibly TRBD2 for D (5 bases). The germline CDR1 and CDR2 sequences are GTSNPN and SVGIG (reference sequence). The CDR3 spans 12 residues. Trimming shortened V by 5 bases and J by 8 bases, and 13 bases separated the two germline ends. This CDR3 is CAWDRGSDEQFF. CDR3 in DNA: TGTGCCTGGGACCGAGGGAGCGATGAGCAGTTCTTC. The whole variable domain, filled in from reference TRBV30 and TRBJ2-1, reads SQTIHQWPATLVQPVGSPLSLECTVEGTSNPNLYWYRQAAGRGLQLLFYSVGIGQISSEVPQNLSASRPQDRQFILSSKKLLLSDSGFYLCAWDRGSDEQFFGPGTRLTVL.

The V and J genes are TRBV5-1 and TRBJ1-2; D call uncertain. Germline CDR1 is SGHRS and CDR2 is YFSETQ. This CDR3 contains 13 residues. Trimming took 3 bases from V and 8 from J, leaving 14 bases between them. CDR3 nucleotides: TGCGCCAGCAGCTGGCCGGGTCCTCAAGGCTACACCTTC. Its protein is CASSWPGPQGYTF.

The chain joins TRBV11-1 to TRBJ1-4; D is ambiguous. The CDR3 extends over 15 amino acids. Germline CDR1 is SGHAT and CDR2 is FQDESV (reference sequence). The V gene lost 5 bases and the J gene lost 6 bases, with 16 bases spanning the gap. For the CDR3, the DNA is TGTGCCAGCAGCCCGCGCGTCTCTTGGTATGAAAAACTGTTTTTT. Translated: CASSPRVSWYEKLFF. The full variable domain, with the rest looked up from reference TRBV11-1 and TRBJ1-4, is EAEVAQSPRYKITEKSQAVAFWCDPISGHATLYWYRQILGQGPELLVQFQDESVVDDSQLPKDRFSAERLKGVDSTLKIQPAELGDSAMYLCASSPRVSWYEKLFFGSGTQLSVL.

This chain links TRBV27 with TRBJ1-6; 10 bases agree with TRBD1. The CDR3 is 16 amino acids. Germline CDR1 and CDR2: MNHEY and SMNVEV (reference sequence). Unmatched junction bases numbered 10, after V lost 4 bases and J lost 10 bases. The CDR3 loop is CASSSKWTGGGSPLHF. The CDR3 coding sequence is TGTGCCAGCAGTTCTAAATGGACAGGGGGAGGGTCACCCCTCCACTTT.

This clone appeared a few times. This rearrangement joins TRBV3-1 (or the pseudogene TRBV3-2) to TRBJ2-2, with D possibly being TRBD2 (5 bases). CDR1 LGHDT and CDR2 YNNKEL come from the germline V gene (reference sequence). There are 16 residues in the CDR3. V was clipped by 4 bases and J by 4 bases, with 16 bases between them. The CDR3 coding sequence is TGTGCCAGCAGCCCCCCGGGTCAACGGGGCACCGGGGAGCTGTTTTTT. This sequence encodes CASSPPGQRGTGELFF.

The chain carries TRBV4-1 and TRBJ2-1; D is possibly TRBD2 (5 bases). CDR1 and CDR2 from the germline V gene are MGHRA and YSYEKL. Trimming stripped 4 bases from V and 2 bases from J, with 12 bases between. The CDR3 is made up of 15 amino acids. In nucleotides, the CDR3 is TGCGCCAGCAGCCTCCTGGGAGAGACCTACAATGAGCAGTTCTTC. Amino acids: CASSLLGETYNEQFF.

The rearrangement joins TRBV19 to TRBJ1-5; D gene unclear. The germline V gene has CDR1 LNHDA and CDR2 SQIVND (reference sequence). Trimming shortened V by 6 bases and J by 4 bases, and 16 bases separated the two germline ends. The CDR3 contains 15 residues. CDR3 sequence: CASSPLTVANQPQHF. CDR3 nucleotides: TGTGCCAGTAGCCCCTTGACTGTAGCAAATCAGCCCCAGCATTTT.

The chain uses TRBV7-8 and TRBJ1-5; D may be TRBD1 (6 bases). Germline lookup yields CDR1 SGHVS and CDR2 FQNEAQ. The V and J ends lost 4 bases and 5 bases respectively, with 15 bases between them. The CDR3 is 15 residues long. CDR3 nucleotides: TGTGCCAGCAGCTCGCGGCTGGACAGAGATCAGCCCCAGCATTTT. Its protein is CASSSRLDRDQPQHF.

In its sample, this clone was seen a few times. This chain connects TRBV7-2 to TRBJ1-2; no firm D call. Germline CDR1 SGHTA, CDR2 FQGNSA. Trimming removed 0 bases from V and 4 bases from J, with 6 bases in between. This CDR3 region has 13 residues. The DNA of the CDR3 is TGTGCCAGCAGCTTAGCGCGTCCCTATGGCTACACCTTC. Protein product: CASSLARPYGYTF.

This sequence joins TRBV9 and TRBJ1-6; the D gene is possibly TRBD1 (5 bases). The V gene lost 4 bases and the J gene lost 10 bases, with 18 bases spanning the gap. This CDR3 contains 15 residues. Germline V gene lookup returns CDR1 SGDLS and CDR2 YYNGEE. CDR3 sequence reads: CASSSGPQGRSPLHF. The CDR3, as DNA: TGTGCCAGCAGCTCCGGTCCCCAGGGCCGGTCACCCCTCCACTTT.